Included here is one T cell receptor (beta chain) sequence, with context. Its antigen remains unknown. This sample was included in a study of cytomegalovirus exposure and HLA in healthy donors. Study-wide findings and caveats: The study put roughly 160 TCR beta chains on its list as cytomegalovirus-associated. The CMV antigen specificity of a few CMV-associated chains was confirmed through in vitro analysis.

Here immunoSEQ multiplex PCR was the method, and the copy in TCRdb shows in-frame clones only, minus some. The repertoire holds under 250,000 clones, less than 90% seen once, with roughly 5.5% in the top ten. This CDR3 spans 17 amino acids. Germline V lookup: CDR1 MDHEN, CDR2 SYDVKM. With 2 bases removed from V and 2 bases from J, the gap between germline ends came to 18 bases. This sequence was found in a woman between 18 and 29 years old in good health and CMV-seronegative. J is TRBJ1-1 and V is TRBV28; D perhaps matches TRBD1 (5 bases). Sequenced: PBMCs. The CDR3 loop reads CASSLLILGQINTEAFF. CDR3 DNA: TGTGCCAGCAGTTTACTTATTTTGGGGCAAATCAACACTGAAGCTTTCTTT.